A single T cell receptor beta chain is shown here with its context. CDR1 is LNHDA, CDR2 SQIVND, per germline (reference sequence). V dropped 11 bases and J dropped 7; count of bases not matched to a gene: 10. The CDR3 sequence is 13 residues long. Patients of the Seattle cohort, enrolled during active infection, were followed longitudinally. The record originates from a study of blood T cell repertoires in COVID-19. Looking at the study overall: The samples span acute and convalescent COVID-19 from the United States, Italy and Spain. PBMCs, B-cell-depleted T cells, or T cells provided the cDNA or gDNA that made up the material.

Assay: immunoSEQ multiplex PCR; the TCRdb copy retains only in-frame clones and omits some. The profile shows around 90,000 clones, about 91% of them singletons. The chain has TRBV19 and TRBJ1-4; 7 bases agree with TRBD1. The sequencing sample was made of peripheral blood. The receptor comes from a man aged 45-65 years with COVID-19, enrolled during active disease. CDR3: CASRRTGSEKLFF. The CDR3 DNA follows: TGTGCCTCCCGGAGGACAGGATCTGAAAAACTGTTTTTT.